A selection of T cell receptor beta chains follows, all from one sample in a study of T cell clonotyping in hematopoietic cell transplantation. Here immunoSEQ multiplex PCR was the method, and the copy in TCRdb shows in-frame clones only, minus some. Of roughly 40,000 clones listed, 85% to 95% are singletons. Sequencing used peripheral blood mononuclear cells. The receptors were gathered from a woman between 45 and 65 years old in good health. Some clones in this sample may be carry-over from other donors' samples. Both conserved end residues are part of each CDR3. Each record gives: D gene, V gene, J gene, clone size, CDR3 length, CDR3 DNA, CDR3 protein. The D gene is left open where the match is weak. Size is omitted from some rows. Given values are once, few, many or a class for expanded clones.

>NA|TRBV10-3|TRBJ1-4|once|14
TGTGCCATCAGTGAGGGGGGGACCAATGAAAAACTGTTTTTT
CAISEGGTNEKLFF
>NA|TRBV19|TRBJ2-4|NA|13
TGTGCCAGTAGTTTGGGGGCCAAAAACATTCAGTACTTC
CASSLGAKNIQYF
>NA|TRBV30|TRBJ1-2|NA|13
TGTGCCTGGATGCACAGCCAAAGAAATGGCTACACCTTC
CAWMHSQRNGYTF
>TRBD2|TRBV28|TRBJ2-7|NA|15
TGTGCCAGCAGTAGTCCGGGACTAGCGGACTACGAGCAGTACTTC
CASSSPGLADYEQYF
>NA|TRBV5-4|TRBJ2-5|NA|14
TGTGCCAGCAGCTTGGAGGATCTGAAAGAGACCCAGTACTTC
CASSLEDLKETQYF
>TRBD1|TRBV5-6|TRBJ1-2|NA|13
TGTGCCAGCAGTCGACAGGGTAACTATGGCTACACCTTC
CASSRQGNYGYTF
>NA|TRBV5-1|TRBJ2-2|NA|14
TGCGCCAGCAGCTTGGAATTGAACACCGGGGAGCTGTTTTTT
CASSLELNTGELFF
>TRBD2|TRBV2|TRBJ2-7|NA|15
TGTGCCAGCAGTTCCACTAGCGGGGACGCTTACGAGCAGTACTTC
CASSSTSGDAYEQYF
>NA|TRBV7-2|TRBJ2-5|NA|12
TGTGCCAGCAGCCACAGCCAAGAGACCCAGTACTTC
CASSHSQETQYF
>NA|TRBV5-1|TRBJ1-1|NA|13
TGCGCCAGCAGGTTATCTTGGAACACTGAAGCTTTCTTT
CASRLSWNTEAFF
>NA|TRBV7-9|TRBJ1-4|NA|13
TGTGCCAGCAGTCGAATAGGGGGTGAAAAACTGTTTTTT
CASSRIGGEKLFF
>NA|TRBV19|TRBJ2-7|NA|13
TGTGCCAGTCGGGGGGCTGTAGCCTACGAGCAGTACTTC
CASRGAVAYEQYF
>NA|TRBV7-6|TRBJ2-5|NA|13
TGTGCCAGCAGCTTAGCCGAACAAGAGACCCAGTACTTC
CASSLAEQETQYF
>NA|TRBV7-6|TRBJ2-6|NA|20
TGTGCCAGCAGCTTAACCTTTGTAGGGCTCCATGACTCTGGGGCCAACGTCCTGACTTTC
CASSLTFVGLHDSGANVLTF
>NA|TRBV7-9|TRBJ1-5|once|12
TGTGCCAGCAGCTTAGACAATCAGCCCCAGCATTTT
CASSLDNQPQHF
>TRBD2|TRBV7-3|TRBJ2-1|NA|15
TGTGCCAGCAGCTTATCGCGGGGGGCCTACAATGAGCAGTTCTTC
CASSLSRGAYNEQFF
>NA|TRBV7-8|TRBJ1-1|NA|12
TGTGCCAGCAGCTTAAACCTGGGATCAGCTTTCTTT
CASSLNLGSAFF
>TRBD1|TRBV5-6|TRBJ2-3|NA|15
TGTGCCAGCAGCCGACAGGGGGGATGGGCAGATACGCAGTATTTT
CASSRQGGWADTQYF
>NA|TRBV15|TRBJ1-3|NA|15
TGTGCCACCAGCAGAGAAGCGAGCTCTGGAAACACCATATATTTT
CATSREASSGNTIYF
>NA|TRBV19|TRBJ2-2|NA|15
TGTGCCAGTAGCAAACGGGAGCTTCACACCGGGGAGCTGTTTTTT
CASSKRELHTGELFF
>TRBD2|TRBV10-3|TRBJ2-5|once|15
TGTGCCATCAGTGAACCCGGGGGGTACCAAGAGACCCAGTACTTC
CAISEPGGYQETQYF
>NA|TRBV7-8|TRBJ2-4|NA|16
TGTGCCAGCAGCTTCCACAGGGTACCGGCCAAAAACATTCAGTACTTC
CASSFHRVPAKNIQYF
>TRBD1|TRBV19|TRBJ1-2|NA|14
TGTGCCAGTAGCCGGGACAGGGAATACTATGGCTACACCTTC
CASSRDREYYGYTF
>NA|TRBV14|TRBJ2-2|NA|16
TGTGCCAGCAGCCAAGGACCGGCGGGCCTCACCGGGGAGCTGTTTTTT
CASSQGPAGLTGELFF
>NA|TRBV29-1|TRBJ2-2|NA|13
TGCAGCGTTGAAAAGGGTGGAGTCGGGGAGCTGTTTTTT
CSVEKGGVGELFF
>NA|TRBV4-2|TRBJ1-5|NA|15
TGTGCCAGCAGCCAAGAAGCAGTTAGCAATCAGCCCCAGCATTTT
CASSQEAVSNQPQHF
>NA|TRBV27|TRBJ2-7|NA|14
TGTGCCAGCAGTACCAGGGGATACTCCTACGAGCAGTACTTC
CASSTRGYSYEQYF
>NA|TRBV4-2|TRBJ2-2|NA|19
TGTGCCAGCAGCCAAGACCCACCCGGGCGGGGGCGAGACACCGGGGAGCTGTTTTTT
CASSQDPPGRGRDTGELFF
>TRBD1|TRBV5-4|TRBJ2-3|NA|17
TGTGCCAGCAGCCGAACACCGGGACAGGGGAGCACAGATACGCAGTATTTT
CASSRTPGQGSTDTQYF
>TRBD1|TRBV11-3|TRBJ2-2|NA|15
TGTGCCAGCAGCTTCGACAGGGGGAACACCGGGGAGCTGTTTTTT
CASSFDRGNTGELFF
>NA|TRBV7-3|TRBJ2-1|NA|14
TGTGCCAGCAGCCAAGAACTAGGGGACAATGAGCAGTTCTTC
CASSQELGDNEQFF
>TRBD1|TRBV28|TRBJ1-5|NA|16
TGTGCCAGCAGCGATCAGGGGGCCTGGAGCGGTCAGCCCCAGCATTTT
CASSDQGAWSGQPQHF
>TRBD2|TRBV7-2|TRBJ2-1|NA|15
TGTGCCAGCAGCTCTAGCGGGGGTACCTACAATGAGCAGTTCTTC
CASSSSGGTYNEQFF
>NA|TRBV19|TRBJ2-1|NA|13
TGTGCCAGTAGTATCGGCAGGGACAATGAGCAGTTCTTC
CASSIGRDNEQFF
>NA|TRBV10-2|TRBJ2-6|NA|16
TGCGCCAGCAGTGATCAGCAGTTCTCTGGGGCCAACGTCCTGACTTTC
CASSDQQFSGANVLTF
>TRBD2|TRBV5-1|TRBJ2-7|NA|14
TGCGCCAGCAGCTTGGTTCGGGGGGTGAGCGAGCAGTACTTC
CASSLVRGVSEQYF
>NA|TRBV2|TRBJ2-1|NA|12
TGTGCCAGCAGTGGGAGGGCCAATGAGCAGTTCTTC
CASSGRANEQFF
>NA|TRBV11-3|TRBJ2-3|NA|16
TGTGCCAGCAGCACTGGACCAAATAGGGAAACAGATACGCAGTATTTT
CASSTGPNRETDTQYF
>NA|TRBV30|TRBJ1-1|NA|11
TGTGCCTGGAGTGTAGGCAGGGCTGCTTTCTTT
CAWSVGRAAFF
>NA|TRBV5-8|TRBJ2-7|NA|14
TGTGCCAGCAACACACTTCAGGACCCCTACGAGCAGTACTTC
CASNTLQDPYEQYF
>NA|TRBV11-3|TRBJ2-2|NA|16
TGTGCCAGCAGATCACGTATAGGCAGGAGCACCGGGGAGCTGTTTTTT
CASRSRIGRSTGELFF
>NA|TRBV7-9|TRBJ2-7|NA|13
TGTGCCAGCAACCCAGACCTCGTCGGCGAGCAGTACTTC
CASNPDLVGEQYF
>NA|TRBV2|TRBJ2-7|NA|14
TGTGCCAGCAGTGATCAGGGAGGACCCTACGAGCAGTACTTC
CASSDQGGPYEQYF
>NA|TRBV21-1|TRBJ2-2|NA|15
TGTGCCAGCAGCAAAGCTCCCTGGGGGACCGGGGAGCTGTTTTTT
CASSKAPWGTGELFF
>NA|TRBV28|TRBJ2-2|NA|15
TGTGCCAGCAGTCCCCCGGGGGAAACGGGCGGGGAGCTGTTTTTT
CASSPPGETGGELFF
>NA|TRBV27|TRBJ2-2|NA|16
TGTGCCAGCAGTTTATCATACACTACTCGGACCGGGGAGCTGTTTTTT
CASSLSYTTRTGELFF
>TRBD1|TRBV10-1|TRBJ1-5|NA|12
TGCGCCAACGGACAGGGCAATCAGCCCCAGCATTTT
CANGQGNQPQHF
>TRBD1|TRBV2|TRBJ1-6|NA|14
TGTGCCAGCAGTGCAGGACAGGGGTATTCACCCCTCCACTTT
CASSAGQGYSPLHF
>NA|TRBV11-1|TRBJ2-5|NA|13
TGTGCCAGCAGCTTGGGGGCGACGGAGACCCAGTACTTC
CASSLGATETQYF
>NA|TRBV10-3|TRBJ1-3|NA|16
TGTGCCATCAGTGAGTCGGGGGGAGCCTCTGGAAACACCATATATTTT
CAISESGGASGNTIYF
>NA|TRBV12-2|TRBJ1-2|NA|13
TGTGCAAGTCGCTTTTGGTGGTACGATGGCTACACCTTC
CASRFWWYDGYTF
>NA|TRBV19|TRBJ2-2|NA|18
TGTGCCAGTAGTATGGGGACCGGGTTCGGGGAGAACACCGGGGAGCTGTTTTTT
CASSMGTGFGENTGELFF
>NA|TRBV20-1|TRBJ1-1|NA|11
TGCAGTGCTTCCAGGGTCGCTGAAGCTTTCTTT
CSASRVAEAFF
>NA|TRBV28|TRBJ1-4|NA|12
TGTGCCAGCAGTCAAGCTTATACCCAACTGTTTTTT
CASSQAYTQLFF
>NA|TRBV5-1|TRBJ2-7|NA|16
TGCGCCAGCAGCTTTCTGGTCCCGCCCTCCTCCTACGAGCAGTACTTC
CASSFLVPPSSYEQYF
>NA|TRBV30|TRBJ1-5|few|13
TGTGCCTGGAGCGTAACAGGGACTCAGCCCCAGCATTTT
CAWSVTGTQPQHF